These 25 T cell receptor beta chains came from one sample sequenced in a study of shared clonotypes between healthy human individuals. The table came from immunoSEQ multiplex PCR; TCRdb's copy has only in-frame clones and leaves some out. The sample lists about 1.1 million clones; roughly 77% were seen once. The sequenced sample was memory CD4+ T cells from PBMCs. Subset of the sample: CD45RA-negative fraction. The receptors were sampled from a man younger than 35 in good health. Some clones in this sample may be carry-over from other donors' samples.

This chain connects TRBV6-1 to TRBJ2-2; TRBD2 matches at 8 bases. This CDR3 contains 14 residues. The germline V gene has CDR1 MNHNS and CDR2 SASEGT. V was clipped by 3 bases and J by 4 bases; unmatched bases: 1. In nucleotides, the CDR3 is TGTGCCAGCAGTGACGGGAGGGCCACCGGGGAGCTGTTTTTT. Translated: CASSDGRATGELFF.

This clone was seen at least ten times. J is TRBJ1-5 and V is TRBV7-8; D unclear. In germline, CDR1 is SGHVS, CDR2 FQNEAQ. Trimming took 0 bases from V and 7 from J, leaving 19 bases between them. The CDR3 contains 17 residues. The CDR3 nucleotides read TGTGCCAGCAGCTTAGCGGGCCGGGCCCTAGGGCGACAGCCCCAGCATTTT. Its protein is CASSLAGRALGRQPQHF. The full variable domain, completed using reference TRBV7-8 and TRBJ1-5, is GAGVSQSPRYKVAKRGQDVALRCDPISGHVSLFWYQQALGQGPEFLTYFQNEAQLDKSGLPSDRFFAERPEGSVSTLKIQRTQQEDSAVYLCASSLAGRALGRQPQHFGDGTRLSIL.

The CDR3 bases are TGTGCCATCAGTGAGTCGATGGGGATTTGGGCTTTCTTT. Amino acid sequence: CAISESMGIWAFF. The chain combines TRBV10-3 with TRBJ1-1; D is ambiguous. CDR3 length equals 13 residues. The germline gives CDR1 ENHRY, CDR2 SYGVKD. Trimming took 0 bases from V and 11 from J, leaving 13 bases between them.

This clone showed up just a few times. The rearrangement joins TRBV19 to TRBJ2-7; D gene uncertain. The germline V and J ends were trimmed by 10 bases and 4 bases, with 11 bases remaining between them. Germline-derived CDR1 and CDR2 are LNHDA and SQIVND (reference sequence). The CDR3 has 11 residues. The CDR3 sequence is CAKKKWYEQYF. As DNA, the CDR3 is TGTGCCAAGAAGAAGTGGTACGAGCAGTACTTC.

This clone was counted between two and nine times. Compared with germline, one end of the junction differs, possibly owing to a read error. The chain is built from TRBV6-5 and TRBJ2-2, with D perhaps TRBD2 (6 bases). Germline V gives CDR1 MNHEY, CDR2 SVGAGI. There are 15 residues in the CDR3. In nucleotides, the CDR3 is TGTGCCAGCAGTTACAGGCTAGCGAATACCGGGGAGCTGTTTTTT. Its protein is CASSYRLANTGELFF.

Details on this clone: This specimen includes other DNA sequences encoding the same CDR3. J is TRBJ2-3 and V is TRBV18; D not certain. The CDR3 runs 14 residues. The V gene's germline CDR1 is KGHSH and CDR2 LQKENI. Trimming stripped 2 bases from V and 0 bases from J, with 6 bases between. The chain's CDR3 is CASSPARSTDTQYF. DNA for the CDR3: TGTGCCAGCTCACCAGCTAGAAGCACAGATACGCAGTATTTT.

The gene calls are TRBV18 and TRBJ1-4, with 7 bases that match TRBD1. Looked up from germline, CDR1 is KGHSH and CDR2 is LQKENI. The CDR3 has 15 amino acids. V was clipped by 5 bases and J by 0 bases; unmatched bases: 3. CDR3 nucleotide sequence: TGTGCCAGCTCAGCGACAGGGCCAACTAATGAAAAACTGTTTTTT. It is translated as CASSATGPTNEKLFF.

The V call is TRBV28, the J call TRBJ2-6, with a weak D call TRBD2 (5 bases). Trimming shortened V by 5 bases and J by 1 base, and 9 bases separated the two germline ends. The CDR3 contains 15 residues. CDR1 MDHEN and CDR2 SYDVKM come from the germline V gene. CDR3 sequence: CASSPGLSGANVLTF. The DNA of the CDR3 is TGTGCCAGCAGTCCTGGACTTTCTGGGGCCAACGTCCTGACTTTC.

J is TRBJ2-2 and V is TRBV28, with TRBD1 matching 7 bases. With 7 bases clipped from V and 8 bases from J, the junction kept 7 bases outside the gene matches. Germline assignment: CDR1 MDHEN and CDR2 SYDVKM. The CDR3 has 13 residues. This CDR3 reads CASTLRGLGELFF. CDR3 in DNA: TGTGCCAGCACCCTGAGGGGGCTTGGGGAGCTGTTTTTT. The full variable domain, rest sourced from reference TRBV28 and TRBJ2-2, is DVKVTQSSRYLVKRTGEKVFLECVQDMDHENMFWYRQDPGLGLRLIYFSYDVKMKEKGDIPEGYSVSREKKERFSLILESASTNQTSMYLCASTLRGLGELFFGEGSRLTVL.

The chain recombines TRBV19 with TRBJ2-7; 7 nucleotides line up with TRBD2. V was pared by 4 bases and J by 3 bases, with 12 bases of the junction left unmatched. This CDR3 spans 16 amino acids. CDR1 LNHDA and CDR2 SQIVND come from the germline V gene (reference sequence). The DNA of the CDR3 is TGTGCCAGTAGTACCCGAGCGGGACTCCCTTACTACGAGCAGTACTTC. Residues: CASSTRAGLPYYEQYF.

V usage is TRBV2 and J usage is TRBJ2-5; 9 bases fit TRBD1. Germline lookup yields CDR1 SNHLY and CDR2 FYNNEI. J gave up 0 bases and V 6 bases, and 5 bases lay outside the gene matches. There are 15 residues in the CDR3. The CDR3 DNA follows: TGTGCCAGCAGCGGACAGGGGATGTACCAAGAGACCCAGTACTTC. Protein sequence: CASSGQGMYQETQYF. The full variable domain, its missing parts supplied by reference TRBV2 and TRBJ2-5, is EPEVTQTPSHQVTQMGQEVILRCVPISNHLYFYWYRQILGQKVEFLVSFYNNEISEKSEIFDDQFSVERPDGSNFTLKIRSTKLEDSAMYFCASSGQGMYQETQYFGPGTRLLVL.

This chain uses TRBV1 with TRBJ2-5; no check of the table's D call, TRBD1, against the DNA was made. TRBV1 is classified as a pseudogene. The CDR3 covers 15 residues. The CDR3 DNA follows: TGCACCAGCAGCCAAGATCGAAGAACAGGAGAGACCCAGTACTTC. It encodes CTSSQDRRTGETQYF.

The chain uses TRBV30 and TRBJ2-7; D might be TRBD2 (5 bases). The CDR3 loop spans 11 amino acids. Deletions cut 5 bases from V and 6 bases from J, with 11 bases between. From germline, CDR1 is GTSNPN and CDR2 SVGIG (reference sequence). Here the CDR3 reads CAWAGRGEQYF. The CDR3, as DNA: TGTGCCTGGGCGGGCCGGGGCGAGCAGTACTTC. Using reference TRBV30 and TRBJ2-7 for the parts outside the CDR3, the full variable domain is SQTIHQWPATLVQPVGSPLSLECTVEGTSNPNLYWYRQAAGRGLQLLFYSVGIGQISSEVPQNLSASRPQDRQFILSSKKLLLSDSGFYLCAWAGRGEQYFGPGTRLTVT.

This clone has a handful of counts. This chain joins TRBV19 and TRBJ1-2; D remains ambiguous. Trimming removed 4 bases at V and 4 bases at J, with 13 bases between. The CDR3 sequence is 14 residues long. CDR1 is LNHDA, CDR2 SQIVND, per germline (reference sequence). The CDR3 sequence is CASSTLKEFYGYTF. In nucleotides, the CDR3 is TGTGCCAGTAGTACCCTGAAGGAATTCTATGGCTACACCTTC.

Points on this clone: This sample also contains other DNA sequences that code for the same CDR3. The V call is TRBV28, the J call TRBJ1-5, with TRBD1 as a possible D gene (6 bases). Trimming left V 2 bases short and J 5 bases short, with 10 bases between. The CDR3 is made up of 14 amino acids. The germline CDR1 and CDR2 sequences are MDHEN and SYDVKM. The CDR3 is CASSLTGGYQPQHF. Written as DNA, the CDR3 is TGTGCCAGCAGTTTAACCGGGGGCTATCAGCCCCAGCATTTT.

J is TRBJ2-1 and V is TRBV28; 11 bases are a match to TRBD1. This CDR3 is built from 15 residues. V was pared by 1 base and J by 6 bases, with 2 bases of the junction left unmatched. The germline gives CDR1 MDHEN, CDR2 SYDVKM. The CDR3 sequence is CASSLYGTGGNEQFF. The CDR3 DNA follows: TGTGCCAGCAGTTTATACGGGACAGGGGGCAATGAGCAGTTCTTC.

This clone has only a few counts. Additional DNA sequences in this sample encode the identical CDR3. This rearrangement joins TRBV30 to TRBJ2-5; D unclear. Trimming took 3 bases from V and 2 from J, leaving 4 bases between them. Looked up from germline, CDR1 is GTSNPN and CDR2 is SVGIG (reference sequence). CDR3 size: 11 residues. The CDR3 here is CAWSGQETQYF. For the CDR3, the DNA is TGTGCCTGGAGCGGACAAGAGACCCAGTACTTC.

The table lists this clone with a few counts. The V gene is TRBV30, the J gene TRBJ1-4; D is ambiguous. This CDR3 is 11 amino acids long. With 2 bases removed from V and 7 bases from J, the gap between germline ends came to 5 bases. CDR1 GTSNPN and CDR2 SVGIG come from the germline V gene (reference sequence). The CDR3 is CAWSLAEKLFF. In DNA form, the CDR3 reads TGTGCCTGGAGTTTGGCTGAAAAACTGTTTTTT.

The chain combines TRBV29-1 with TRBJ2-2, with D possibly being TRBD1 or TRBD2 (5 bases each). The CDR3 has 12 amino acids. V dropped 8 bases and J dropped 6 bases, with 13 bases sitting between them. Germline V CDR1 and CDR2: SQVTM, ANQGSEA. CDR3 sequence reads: CSISQGAGELFF. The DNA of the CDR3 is TGCAGCATCTCCCAGGGAGCCGGGGAGCTGTTTTTT.

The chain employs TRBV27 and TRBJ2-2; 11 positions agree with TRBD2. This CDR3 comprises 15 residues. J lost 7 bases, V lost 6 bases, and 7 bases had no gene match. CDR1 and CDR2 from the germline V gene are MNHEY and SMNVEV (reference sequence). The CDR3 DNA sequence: TGTGCCAGCAGACGACTAGCGGGATTTATCGGGGAGCTGTTTTTT. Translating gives CASRRLAGFIGELFF.

The chain's CDR3 is CAISEGGRNEKLFF. The CDR3 DNA follows: TGTGCCATCAGTGAGGGAGGACGGAATGAAAAACTGTTTTTT. This chain connects TRBV10-3 to TRBJ1-4, with D hard to call. CDR1 is ENHRY and CDR2 is SYGVKD in the germline V gene. Deletions cut 2 bases from V and 5 bases from J, with 9 bases between. This CDR3 is built from 14 residues.

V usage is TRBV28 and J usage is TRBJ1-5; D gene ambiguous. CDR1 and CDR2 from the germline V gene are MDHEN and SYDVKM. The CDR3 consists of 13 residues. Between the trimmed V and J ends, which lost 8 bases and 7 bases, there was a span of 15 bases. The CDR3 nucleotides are TGTGCCAGCTGTGGGTTGTTAGGCCAGCCCCAGCATTTT. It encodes CASCGLLGQPQHF.

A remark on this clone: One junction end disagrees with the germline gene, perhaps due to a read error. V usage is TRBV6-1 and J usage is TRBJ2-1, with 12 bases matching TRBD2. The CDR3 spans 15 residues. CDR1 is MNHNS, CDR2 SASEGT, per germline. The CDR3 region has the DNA TGTGCCAGCAGTGCCCTAGCGGGAGGGTACACTGAGCAGTTCTTC. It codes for CASSALAGGYTEQFF.

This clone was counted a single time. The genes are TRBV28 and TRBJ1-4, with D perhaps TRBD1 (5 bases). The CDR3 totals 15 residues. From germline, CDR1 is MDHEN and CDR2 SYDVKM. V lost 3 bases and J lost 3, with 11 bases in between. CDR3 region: CASSFSGTANEKLFF. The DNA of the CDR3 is TGTGCCAGCAGTTTTTCAGGGACGGCTAATGAAAAACTGTTTTTT.

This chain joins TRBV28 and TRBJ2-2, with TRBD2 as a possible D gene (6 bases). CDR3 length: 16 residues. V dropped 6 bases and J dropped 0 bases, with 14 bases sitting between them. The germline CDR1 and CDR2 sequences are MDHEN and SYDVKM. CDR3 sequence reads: CASSYGGAPNTGELFF. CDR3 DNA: TGTGCCAGCAGCTACGGAGGGGCTCCGAACACCGGGGAGCTGTTTTTT.